Listed below are T cell receptor beta chains from one sample, sequenced in a study of shared clonotypes between healthy human individuals. The assay was immunoSEQ multiplex PCR, and TCRdb's table has in-frame clones only and misses some. This repertoire shows around 2.3 million clones, almost 96% found once; its top ten account for more than 0.1%. Sequenced input: naive CD4+ T cells sorted from blood. The receptors were gathered from a man younger than 35 in good health. Each CDR3 is given with its conserved first and last residue. A D gene is named only where the DNA matches it firmly. Where a row states a size, it is once, few, many or the class of an expanded clone; other rows omit it.

j_call,v_call,clone_size,d_call,cdr3_nt,cdr3_aa
TRBJ2-7,TRBV5-1,-,TRBD1,TGCGCCAGCAGCTTGGAAGGCCGACAGGGGGTTACATACTTC,CASSLEGRQGVTYF
TRBJ2-7,TRBV19,-,-,TGTGCCAGTAGTTCACAGGGTAGTGGCTCCTACGAGCAGTACTTC,CASSSQGSGSYEQYF
TRBJ2-7,TRBV6-6,-,-,TGTGCCAGCAGTAGACAGAGCTCCTACGAGCAGTACTTC,CASSRQSSYEQYF
TRBJ1-2,TRBV5-8,-,-,TGTGCCAGCAGCCCTGCGGGTGGCTACACCTTC,CASSPAGGYTF
TRBJ2-5,TRBV6-1,-,-,TGTGCCAGCAAAGGGAACACCGGGCGGGAGACCCAGTACTTC,CASKGNTGRETQYF
TRBJ2-5,TRBV27,-,-,TGTGCCAGCCCTTCGTGGGAGACCCAGTACTTC,CASPSWETQYF
TRBJ2-7,TRBV7-9,-,TRBD1,TGTGCCAGCAGCACAACAGGGGACGAGCAGTACTTC,CASSTTGDEQYF
TRBJ1-2,TRBV6-5,-,TRBD1,TGTGCCAGCATCGGACAGGGGAATGGCTACACCTTC,CASIGQGNGYTF
TRBJ2-3,TRBV5-4,-,TRBD2,TGTGCCAGCAGCACCGGGACTAGCCGATTCGCAGATACGCAGTATTTT,CASSTGTSRFADTQYF
TRBJ2-7,TRBV28,-,-,TGTGCCAGCAGTAACCCTAGGGCCCGAAGCTCCTACGAGCAGTACTTC,CASSNPRARSSYEQYF
TRBJ2-3,TRBV2,-,-,TGTGCCAGCAGTAGGGCAGAAACTAGCACAGATACGCAGTATTTT,CASSRAETSTDTQYF
TRBJ2-3,TRBV5-1,-,-,TGCGCCAGCAGCTTGGCCAGAACGGGGGTCGGGATAGATACGCAGTATTTT,CASSLARTGVGIDTQYF
TRBJ1-1,TRBV6-5,once,TRBD1,TGTGCCAGCAGCGGGACAGGTACTGAAGCTTTCTTT,CASSGTGTEAFF
TRBJ2-3,TRBV6-6,-,TRBD2,TGTGCCAGCAGTTACGCGACTAGCGGGGTAGATACGCAGTATTTT,CASSYATSGVDTQYF
TRBJ1-1,TRBV10-3,-,-,TGTGCCATCAGTGAGTCGGGAAGGGCTAAGGTGGATTGGGCTTTCTTT,CAISESGRAKVDWAFF
TRBJ1-2,TRBV15,-,TRBD1,TGTGCCACCAGCAGGGCACCGGGACAGTTATCCACCTTC,CATSRAPGQLSTF
TRBJ1-1,TRBV4-2,once,TRBD1,TGTGCCAGCAGCCTACAGGGGAGCAGCGCTTTCTTT,CASSLQGSSAFF
TRBJ2-7,TRBV9,-,-,TGTGCCAGCAGCGTTGGGGCCACCCTCCCCTACGAGCAGTACTTC,CASSVGATLPYEQYF
TRBJ2-2,TRBV5-1,-,TRBD1,TGCGCCAGCAGCTTCGGACAGGGGGCTAACACCGGGGAGCTGTTTTTT,CASSFGQGANTGELFF
TRBJ1-2,TRBV10-3,-,-,TGTGCCGCCACCAGGGAGAACCTCTATGGCTACACCTTC,CAATRENLYGYTF
TRBJ1-2,TRBV27,-,-,TGTGCCAGCAGTTCTTCAGGGGCTCCCTATGGCTACACCTTC,CASSSSGAPYGYTF
TRBJ2-2,TRBV2,-,-,TGTGCCAGCCGCGCTCTTTCAAAGGAGCTGTTTTTT,CASRALSKELFF
TRBJ1-5,TRBV6-5,-,TRBD1,TGTGCCAGCAGCACGACAGGGAAACAGCCCCAGCATTTT,CASSTTGKQPQHF
TRBJ2-2,TRBV6-5,-,-,TGTGCCAGCACCCCTTTACGCACCGGGGAGCTGTTTTTT,CASTPLRTGELFF
TRBJ1-6,TRBV18,-,TRBD1,TGTGCCAGCTCCACGGACAGGGGGACTTCACCCCTCCACTTT,CASSTDRGTSPLHF
TRBJ2-3,TRBV5-1,-,-,TGCGCCAGCAGCACAGCCCTGGGGACAGATACGCAGTATTTT,CASSTALGTDTQYF
TRBJ1-4,TRBV5-1,few,-,TGCGCCAGCAGCTTGGTTACCTCAACTAATGAAAAACTGTTTTTT,CASSLVTSTNEKLFF
TRBJ2-3,TRBV27,-,-,TGTGCCAGCAGTTTACGAGTCCCTACAGATACGCAGTATTTT,CASSLRVPTDTQYF
TRBJ2-7,TRBV6-1,-,-,TGTGCCAGCAGTGACCGGGGCGCGAGATACGAGCAGTACTTC,CASSDRGARYEQYF
TRBJ1-2,TRBV5-4,once,-,TGTGCCAGCAGCTTGGGGGGCGGGGAAACAGGGTTACATGGCTACACCTTC,CASSLGGGETGLHGYTF
TRBJ1-4,TRBV5-1,-,-,TGCGCCAGCAGCTTGGGGTTGGGGGAGAATGAAAAACTGTTTTTT,CASSLGLGENEKLFF
TRBJ1-2,TRBV7-2,-,TRBD1,TGTGCCAGCAGCTCCAGGGGGAGTACGGACTATGGCTACACCTTC,CASSSRGSTDYGYTF
TRBJ2-7,TRBV6-5,once,-,TGTGCCAGCACTAAAGGGGCTGGCGAGCAGTACTTC,CASTKGAGEQYF
TRBJ1-3,TRBV5-1,-,-,TGCGCCAGCAGCCATTCGGGACGCAACTCTGGAAACACCATATATTTT,CASSHSGRNSGNTIYF
TRBJ2-2,TRBV19,-,-,TGTGCCAGTAGTATCGGTCTCACCAGGGAGCTGTTTTTT,CASSIGLTRELFF
TRBJ2-3,TRBV18,-,-,TGTGCCAGCTCACCCGGTACAGGTGATACGCAGTATTTT,CASSPGTGDTQYF
TRBJ2-1,TRBV5-1,-,TRBD2,TGCGCCAGCAGCTACCTGGGACTAGCGGGAGGAGATGAGCAGTTCTTC,CASSYLGLAGGDEQFF
TRBJ2-1,TRBV7-2,-,-,TGTGCCAGCAGCTTAGGCCCCTCCAATGAGCAGTTCTTC,CASSLGPSNEQFF
TRBJ2-7,TRBV7-9,-,-,TGTGCCAGCAGCTTAGGCTCTGATCTGGGGACGGGGCGCGAGCAGTACTTC,CASSLGSDLGTGREQYF
TRBJ2-1,TRBV6-5,-,-,TGTGCCAGCAGCCGCGGCAATGAGCAGTTCTTC,CASSRGNEQFF
TRBJ1-4,TRBV6-6,-,-,TGTGCCATCGGGGGGTTCGGTGAAAAACTGTTTTTT,CAIGGFGEKLFF
TRBJ2-7,TRBV9,-,-,TGTGCCAGCAGCGTTGGCCGGGGTTCCTACGAGCAGTACTTC,CASSVGRGSYEQYF
TRBJ2-3,TRBV18,once,-,TGTGCCAGCTCATCAACGGGATTGGGAAGCACAGATACGCAGTATTTT,CASSSTGLGSTDTQYF
TRBJ2-2,TRBV5-1,-,TRBD1,TGCGCCAGCAGCCAGGGGGCGCCGACCGGGGAGCTGTTTTTT,CASSQGAPTGELFF
TRBJ2-1,TRBV4-2,-,TRBD1,TGTGCCAGCAGCCAAGTGATACAGGGGGCCTACAATGAGCAGTTCTTC,CASSQVIQGAYNEQFF
TRBJ1-2,TRBV18,-,TRBD1,TGTGCCAGCTCACCACGACAGGGGGCAGATGGCTACACCTTC,CASSPRQGADGYTF
TRBJ1-2,TRBV7-9,-,-,TGTGCCAGCAGCTTACTGGACAGTTTGTATGGCTACACCTTC,CASSLLDSLYGYTF
TRBJ2-7,TRBV11-2,once,TRBD1,TGTGCCAGCAGCTTGATGACAGGGGGATACGACGAGCAGTACTTC,CASSLMTGGYDEQYF
TRBJ2-1,TRBV6-5,-,TRBD1,TGTGCCAGCAGTAATAGGGGGCGGACCTACAATGAGCAGTTCTTC,CASSNRGRTYNEQFF
TRBJ1-2,TRBV5-3,-,-,TGTGCCAGAAGCTTGGAAGGGACGGGCTATGGCTACACCTTC,CARSLEGTGYGYTF
TRBJ1-5,TRBV28,once,TRBD1,TGTGCCAGCAGAATTGACAGGGGGAATGTGGGGAGTCAGCCCCAGCATTTT,CASRIDRGNVGSQPQHF
TRBJ2-7,TRBV5-1,-,-,TGCGCCAGCAGCTTGGTTGGGACTTACAGCCCCTACGAGCAGTACTTC,CASSLVGTYSPYEQYF
TRBJ2-7,TRBV10-2,-,TRBD2,TGCGCCAGCAGTACCCCTAGCGGGCCCACCTACGAGCAGTACTTC,CASSTPSGPTYEQYF
TRBJ2-3,TRBV5-1,-,-,TGCGCCAGCAGCCTAGAACGCGGCACAGATACGCAGTATTTT,CASSLERGTDTQYF
TRBJ1-4,TRBV29-1,-,TRBD1,TGCAGCGTTGATCAGGGGACAGGATCTAATGAAAAACTGTTTTTT,CSVDQGTGSNEKLFF
TRBJ1-1,TRBV9,-,-,TGTGCCAGCAGCCCAAGTCCCCACAGGGACACTGAAGCTTTCTTT,CASSPSPHRDTEAFF
TRBJ1-1,TRBV2,-,-,TGTGCCAGCCGCGGCAGGGCAGACACTGAAGCTTTCTTT,CASRGRADTEAFF
TRBJ2-7,TRBV28,-,TRBD2,TGTGCCAGCAGTTCCGCGGCGGGAGGGCAGGACGAGCAGTACTTC,CASSSAAGGQDEQYF
TRBJ2-3,TRBV5-6,-,TRBD2,TGTGCCAGCAGCTTGTCGACTAGCCCCACAGATACGCAGTATTTT,CASSLSTSPTDTQYF